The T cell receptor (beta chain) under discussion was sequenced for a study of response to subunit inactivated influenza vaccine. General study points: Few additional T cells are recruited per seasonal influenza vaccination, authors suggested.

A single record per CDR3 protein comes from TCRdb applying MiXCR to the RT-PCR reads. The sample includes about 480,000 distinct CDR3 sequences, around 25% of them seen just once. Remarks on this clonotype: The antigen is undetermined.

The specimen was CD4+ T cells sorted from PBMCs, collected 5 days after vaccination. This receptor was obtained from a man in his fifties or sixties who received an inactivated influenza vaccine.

The CDR3 coding sequence is TGTGCCAGCACCCCTGCCAGACAGGGTGTCCCCGGGGAGCTGTTTTTT. This gives the protein CASTPARQGVPGELFF. The V and J genes are TRBV6-1 and TRBJ2-2; 7 positions match TRBD1. V dropped 7 bases and J dropped 6; count of bases not matched to a gene: 14. Germline V gene sequence: CDR1 MNHNS, CDR2 SASEGT. The CDR3 has 16 residues.